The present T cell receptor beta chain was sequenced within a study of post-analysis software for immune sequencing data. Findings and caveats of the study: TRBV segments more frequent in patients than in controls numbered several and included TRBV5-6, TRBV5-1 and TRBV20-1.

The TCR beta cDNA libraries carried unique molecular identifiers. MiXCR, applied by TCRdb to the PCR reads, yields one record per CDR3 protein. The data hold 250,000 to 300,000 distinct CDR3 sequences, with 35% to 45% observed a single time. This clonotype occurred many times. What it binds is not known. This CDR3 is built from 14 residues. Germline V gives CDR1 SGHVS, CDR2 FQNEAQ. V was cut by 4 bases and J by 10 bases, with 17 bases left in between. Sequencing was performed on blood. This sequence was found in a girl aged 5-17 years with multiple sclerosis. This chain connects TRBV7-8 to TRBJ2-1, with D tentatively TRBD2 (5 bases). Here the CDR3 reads CASSSFGRGGEQFF. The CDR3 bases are TGTGCCAGCAGCTCCTTCGGTCGGGGTGGCGAGCAGTTCTTC.